Each of the 21 T cell receptor beta chains below was sequenced from the same sample in a study of T cell responses to AZD1222 COVID-19 vaccine. Generated by immunoSEQ multiplex PCR, the TCRdb table keeps only in-frame clones and is missing some. The table has approximately 60,000 clones, around 85% seen once; the top ten hold roughly 20%. Here the sequenced sample was peripheral blood, taken on day 0 of MenACWY control vaccination. All receptors come from an adult in good health.

There are a few counts of this clone. The chain has TRBV15 and TRBJ2-1, with D perhaps TRBD1 (6 bases). Germline CDR1 LNHNV, CDR2 YYDKDF (reference sequence). Trimming left V 1 base short and J 8 bases short, with 15 bases between. The CDR3 is 15 amino acids. CDR3 protein: CATSRVGSPGDEQFF. CDR3 in DNA: TGTGCCACCAGCAGAGTTGGGTCACCAGGGGATGAGCAGTTCTTC. Filled out from reference TRBV15 and TRBJ2-1, the complete variable domain reads DAMVIQNPRYQVTQFGKPVTLSCSQTLNHNVMYWYQQKSSQAPKLLFHYYDKDFNNEADTPDNFQSRRPNTSFCFLDIRSPGLGDTAMYLCATSRVGSPGDEQFFGPGTRLTVL.

The chain uses TRBV12-3 or TRBV12-4 and TRBJ2-5, with D possibly being TRBD2 (5 bases). This CDR3 spans 13 amino acids. The V end was cut by 5 bases, the J end by 9 bases, with 16 bases between. The CDR3 sequence: CASSPLSATAQYF. CDR3 DNA sequence: TGTGCCAGCAGTCCCCTTAGCGCGACGGCCCAGTACTTC.

In its sample, this clone was seen a few times. V is TRBV29-1 and J is TRBJ2-7, with D possibly being TRBD1 (5 bases). The germline V gene encodes CDR1 SQVTM and CDR2 ANQGSEA. This CDR3 has 15 residues. Trimming shortened V by 5 bases and J by 5 bases, and 22 bases separated the two germline ends. The CDR3 here is CSVPTGSGLFHEQYF. The CDR3 region has the DNA TGCAGCGTTCCTACAGGTAGTGGTCTTTTCCACGAGCAGTACTTC.

The chain recombines TRBV11-2 with TRBJ2-2; possibly TRBD1 for D (6 bases). Germline CDR1 reads SGHAT; CDR2 reads FQNNGV. The CDR3 is made up of 16 amino acids. Trimming took 1 base from V and 0 from J, leaving 9 bases between them. The chain's CDR3 is CASSLVWDTNTGELFF. CDR3 coding DNA: TGTGCCAGCAGCTTAGTTTGGGACACGAACACCGGGGAGCTGTTTTTT.

The V call is TRBV18, the J call TRBJ1-1, with unresolved D. The CDR3 is 14 amino acids. The V gene lost 5 bases and the J gene lost 1 base, with 11 bases spanning the gap. Germline V gene data show CDR1 as KGHSH and CDR2 as LQKENI. Written as DNA, the CDR3 is TGTGCCAGCTCATCGAACCGACAGAACACTGAAGCTTTCTTT. Its protein is CASSSNRQNTEAFF.

This CDR3 is CASSDTGTSGSDEQFF. The DNA of the CDR3 is TGTGCCAGCAGTGATACCGGGACTAGCGGGAGCGATGAGCAGTTCTTC. The rearrangement uses TRBV6-4 and TRBJ2-1, with TRBD2 matching over 14 bases. The V segment lost 3 bases and the J segment 8 bases; nucleotides outside the gene matches: 6. This CDR3 is built from 16 residues. Germline V gives CDR1 MRHNA, CDR2 SNTAGT.

The rearrangement joins TRBV30 to TRBJ1-3, with D perhaps TRBD1 (6 bases). With 5 bases removed from V and 3 bases from J, the gap between germline ends came to 8 bases. Germline loops: CDR1 GTSNPN, CDR2 SVGIG (reference sequence). The CDR3 extends over 12 amino acids. CDR3 in amino acids: CAWQGSGNTIYF. In DNA form, the CDR3 reads TGTGCCTGGCAGGGGAGTGGAAACACCATATATTTT.

This chain uses TRBV5-1 with TRBJ2-3; D ambiguous. This CDR3 has 13 residues. The germline gives CDR1 SGHRS, CDR2 YFSETQ. Trimming left V 1 base short and J 1 base short, with 4 bases between. The CDR3 DNA sequence: TGCGCCAGCAGCTTGTTCGGCACAGATACGCAGTATTTT. Translated: CASSLFGTDTQYF. The full variable domain, in which reference TRBV5-1 and TRBJ2-3 provide the parts outside the CDR3, is KAGVTQTPRYLIKTRGQQVTLSCSPISGHRSVSWYQQTPGQGLQFLFEYFSETQRNKGNFPGRFSGRQFSNSRSEMNVSTLELGDSALYLCASSLFGTDTQYFGPGTRLTVL.

The rearrangement joins TRBV2 to TRBJ2-1; possible D gene TRBD2, 6 bases. The ends were cut back, 8 bases at V and 4 bases at J, with 21 bases in the middle. Germline assignment: CDR1 SNHLY and CDR2 FYNNEI. The CDR3 contains 16 residues. The CDR3 DNA is TGTGCCAGCGGCCACAAGATTGGAGGGCAGTACAATGAGCAGTTCTTC. This codes for CASGHKIGGQYNEQFF.

This clone appeared a single time. This rearrangement joins TRBV28 to TRBJ1-1; D remains ambiguous. V was cut by 6 bases and J by 1 base, with 9 bases left in between. CDR1 MDHEN and CDR2 SYDVKM come from the germline V gene. This CDR3 contains 13 residues. The CDR3 reads CASSDRPNTEAFF. Here the CDR3 DNA reads TGTGCCAGCAGCGACCGCCCGAACACTGAAGCTTTCTTT.

The chain joins TRBV24-1 to TRBJ1-5, with D unresolved. This CDR3 is built from 15 residues. V was pared by 9 bases and J by 3 bases, with 17 bases between. CDR1 and CDR2 (germline): KGHDR, SFDVKD. The CDR3 sequence: CATSVTGAPNQPQHF. The CDR3 DNA reads TGTGCCACCTCCGTGACGGGTGCGCCCAATCAGCCCCAGCATTTT.

This rearrangement joins TRBV6-5 to TRBJ1-2; TRBD1 is a possible D gene (6 bases). Germline V gene data show CDR1 as MNHEY and CDR2 as SVGAGI. CDR3 size: 15 residues. V lost 2 bases, J lost 0 bases, and 10 bases lay in between. The CDR3 here is CASSYGQGTNYGYTF. Written as DNA, the CDR3 is TGTGCCAGCAGTTACGGGCAGGGGACTAACTATGGCTACACCTTC.

As regards this clone: Other DNA variants within this sample encode the same CDR3. The chain links TRBV5-1 to TRBJ1-5; 7 bases are a match to TRBD1. With V trimmed by 0 bases and J by 6 bases, 6 bases remained unmatched. The CDR3 is made up of 15 amino acids. Germline loops: CDR1 SGHRS, CDR2 YFSETQ. The CDR3 bases are TGCGCCAGCAGCTTGGCAGGGGGGGGGAGTCAGCCCCAGCATTTT. Amino acids: CASSLAGGGSQPQHF. Filled out from reference TRBV5-1 and TRBJ1-5, the complete variable domain reads KAGVTQTPRYLIKTRGQQVTLSCSPISGHRSVSWYQQTPGQGLQFLFEYFSETQRNKGNFPGRFSGRQFSNSRSEMNVSTLELGDSALYLCASSLAGGGSQPQHFGDGTRLSIL.

The CDR3 protein is CATGQINEKLFF. CDR3 bases: TGTGCCACTGGACAGATTAATGAAAAACTGTTTTTT. The rearrangement uses TRBV19 and TRBJ1-4, with D maybe TRBD1 (6 bases). Germline assignment: CDR1 LNHDA and CDR2 SQIVND (reference sequence). Trimming pared 10 bases from V and 4 bases from J, leaving 10 bases between. This CDR3 contains 12 residues.

The chain is built from TRBV6-2 or TRBV6-3 and TRBJ1-5; possible D gene TRBD1, 6 bases. Germline assignment: CDR1 MNHEY and CDR2 SVGEGT. The CDR3 is 12 amino acids. Trimming left V 5 bases short and J 7 bases short, with 9 bases between. CDR3 region: CASSEGGQPQHF. CDR3 sequence (DNA): TGTGCCAGCAGTGAGGGGGGACAGCCCCAGCATTTT.

The chain links TRBV20-1 to TRBJ2-3; D gene unclear. CDR3 length: 11 amino acids. In germline, CDR1 is DFQATT, CDR2 SNEGSKA (reference sequence). V was clipped by 3 bases and J by 5 bases, with 6 bases between them. The CDR3 here is CSASSVDTQYF. The DNA of the CDR3 is TGCAGTGCTAGCTCCGTAGATACGCAGTATTTT.

This clone was picked up one time. This sequence joins TRBV5-1 and TRBJ2-1; 9 bases align to TRBD2. This CDR3 has 15 residues. The germline CDR1 and CDR2 sequences are SGHRS and YFSETQ. J was trimmed by 12 bases and V by 4 bases; bases with no gene match: 14. The CDR3 here is CASSIASTRREGQFF. The CDR3 DNA is TGCGCCAGCAGCATCGCCTCGACCCGGCGGGAGGGGCAGTTCTTC.

In its sample, this clone was seen a few times. This rearrangement joins TRBV27 to TRBJ2-1; 10 bases fit TRBD2. The ends lost 3 bases at V and 8 bases at J; junction bases unmatched: 10. Germline assignment: CDR1 MNHEY and CDR2 SMNVEV (reference sequence). This CDR3 has 16 amino acids. CDR3 loop: CASSLPSGSNWDEQFF. The CDR3 DNA reads TGTGCCAGCAGTTTGCCTAGCGGGAGCAATTGGGATGAGCAGTTCTTC.

V and J are TRBV6-4 and TRBJ2-7; the match to TRBD2 covers 9 bases. CDR1 and CDR2 from the germline V gene are MRHNA and SNTAGT. The CDR3 has 17 residues. After removal of 6 bases from V and 0 bases from J, the junction contained 12 bases not matched to a gene. CDR3 DNA: TGTGCCAGCAGGGCGGGACTAGCATCGAGGAGCTCCTACGAGCAGTACTTC. Residues: CASRAGLASRSSYEQYF.

The V gene is TRBV29-1, the J gene TRBJ2-5; a weak D match, TRBD1 (6 bases). Trimming pared 4 bases from V and 4 bases from J, leaving 16 bases between. The CDR3 has 14 amino acids. Germline V gene lookup returns CDR1 SQVTM and CDR2 ANQGSEA. The CDR3 DNA reads as TGCAGCGTTGGTGAGACAGGTGGGGGAGAGACCCAGTACTTC. Amino acid sequence: CSVGETGGGETQYF.

The rearrangement links TRBV19 to TRBJ1-6; D might be TRBD1 (5 bases). Germline V gives CDR1 LNHDA, CDR2 SQIVND (reference sequence). The CDR3 runs to 17 residues. V lost 5 bases, J lost 10 bases, and 24 bases lay in between. The CDR3 here is CASSFAGGPQVGSPLHF. Here the CDR3 DNA reads TGTGCCAGTAGTTTCGCCGGGGGACCTCAAGTAGGGTCACCCCTCCACTTT.